The 31 T cell receptor beta chains presented below share a single source sample, sequenced in a study of blood T cells in healthy people across ages. Primed by a sample-barcoded 5' primer and a J-beta primer mix, a second PCR proceeded for roughly 7 to 12 cycles. TCRdb recomputed calls from the 5' RACE reads with MiXCR, one row per CDR3 protein. Among about 680,000 distinct CDR3 sequences listed, around half were seen once. Sequencing was carried out using blood. These receptors were collected from a woman aged 55 to 70 in good health.

The chain combines TRBV20-1 with TRBJ2-7, with TRBD2 matching over 14 bases. The CDR3 is made up of 15 amino acids. The V gene end was trimmed by 6 bases and the J gene end by 4 bases; junction bases not matched to a gene: 8. The germline CDR1 and CDR2 sequences are DFQATT and SNEGSKA (reference sequence). The CDR3 here is CSAPGLAGVRYEQYF. The CDR3 nucleotides read TGCAGTGCCCCGGGACTAGCGGGAGTGAGGTACGAGCAGTACTTC.

The rearrangement uses TRBV11-2 and TRBJ2-4; D not certain. CDR1 is SGHAT, CDR2 FQNNGV, per germline. V was trimmed by 5 bases and J by 0 bases, leaving 14 bases between them. This CDR3 region has 16 residues. The CDR3 loop is CASSQIVDLAKNIQYF. CDR3 DNA: TGTGCCAGCAGCCAAATTGTGGACCTAGCCAAAAACATTCAGTACTTC.

In its sample, this clonotype was seen a few times. This rearrangement joins TRBV7-9 to TRBJ2-1, with 7 bases that match TRBD2. This CDR3 comprises 13 residues. J lost 6 bases, V lost 3 bases, and 2 bases had no gene match. The germline CDR1 and CDR2 sequences are SEHNR and FQNEAQ (reference sequence). Written as DNA, the CDR3 is TGTGCCAGCAGCTTCGGGGAGGGCAATGAGCAGTTCTTC. Translating it yields CASSFGEGNEQFF.

On this clonotype itself: A junction boundary mismatches the germline segment, possibly from a read error. This chain uses TRBV2 with TRBJ1-6; D remains ambiguous. The germline V gene has CDR1 SNHLY and CDR2 FYNNEI. CDR3 size: 13 residues. CDR3 sequence (DNA): TGTGCCAGCAGTGGGACTCACAATTCACACCTCCACTTT. Encoded protein: CASSGTHNSHLHF.

The chain recombines TRBV4-2 with TRBJ2-1, with TRBD2 matching 8 bases. Germline values: CDR1 LGHNA, CDR2 YNFKEQ. V shed 1 base and J 13 bases; nucleotides not matched to a gene: 15. The CDR3 loop spans 16 amino acids. The CDR3 nucleotides read TGTGCCAGCAGCCAAGCGGTTAGCGGGATTGGAGAGACCCAGTTCTTC. This gives the protein CASSQAVSGIGETQFF.

This chain uses TRBV6-1 with TRBJ2-7, with TRBD1 as a possible D gene (6 bases). The ends were cut back, 6 bases at V and 6 bases at J, with 9 bases in the middle. This CDR3 has 11 residues. Germline lookup yields CDR1 MNHNS and CDR2 SASEGT. CDR3 DNA sequence: TGTGCCAGCAGAACAGGGAGCGAGCAGTACTTC. This gives the protein CASRTGSEQYF.

This clonotype has only a few counts. The V and J genes are TRBV29-1 and TRBJ2-7; TRBD2 agrees at 7 bases. In germline, CDR1 is SQVTM, CDR2 ANQGSEA. There are 15 residues in the CDR3. J gave up 7 bases and V 0 bases, and 12 bases lay outside the gene matches. The CDR3 DNA sequence: TGCAGCGTTGAAGATTGGAGAGGGGAGGGCTATGAGCAGTACTTC. It specifies CSVEDWRGEGYEQYF.

This chain links TRBV20-1 with TRBJ2-7; the D call may be TRBD1 or TRBD2 (5 bases each). Per the germline V gene, CDR1 is DFQATT and CDR2 is SNEGSKA (reference sequence). V was clipped by 3 bases and J by 5 bases, with 11 bases between them. This CDR3 contains 12 residues. The CDR3 here is CSARGRGNEQYF. Written as DNA, the CDR3 is TGCAGTGCTAGGGGACGTGGGAACGAGCAGTACTTC.

This rearrangement joins TRBV10-3 to TRBJ2-1, with D hard to call. This CDR3 contains 11 residues. V was trimmed by 7 bases and J by 6 bases, leaving 7 bases between them. The V gene's germline CDR1 is ENHRY and CDR2 SYGVKD. The CDR3 sequence is CAITAGNEQFF. The CDR3 coding sequence is TGTGCCATCACGGCAGGCAATGAGCAGTTCTTC.

V is TRBV10-3 and J is TRBJ2-5; weak D call: TRBD2 (6 bases). The CDR3 contains 14 residues. The germline CDR1 and CDR2 sequences are ENHRY and SYGVKD. V was cut by 3 bases and J by 2 bases, with 10 bases left in between. The CDR3 nucleotides read TGTGCCATCAGTGATATGGGACTGCAAGAGACCCAGTACTTC. Its protein is CAISDMGLQETQYF.

On this clonotype: This CDR3 fails to terminate in the conserved phenylalanine or tryptophan, so it likely reflects a read error. The V call is TRBV6-6, the J call TRBJ2-7; 11 bases agree with TRBD1. From germline, CDR1 is MNHNY and CDR2 SVGAGI (reference sequence). This CDR3 is 15 amino acids long. With V trimmed by 6 bases and J by 3 bases, 7 bases remained unmatched. CDR3 in amino acids: CASSPVDRGLYEQYL. The CDR3 bases are TGTGCCAGCAGCCCCGTGGACAGGGGGCTCTACGAGCAGTACCTC.

The V and J genes are TRBV28 and TRBJ2-3, with D possibly being TRBD2 (5 bases). The V end lost 2 bases, the J end lost 2 bases, and 20 bases lay between the germline ends. Per the germline V gene, CDR1 is MDHEN and CDR2 is SYDVKM. The CDR3 runs 18 residues. CDR3 sequence (DNA): TGTGCCAGCAGTTTACGACGGGGTAGCCAAACTCACACAGATACGCAGTATTTT. Residues: CASSLRRGSQTHTDTQYF.

A few counts support this clonotype. This chain connects TRBV4-2 to TRBJ2-5; maybe TRBD1 (5 bases). This CDR3 contains 15 residues. V lost 0 bases and J lost 2, with 10 bases in between. Germline V gene sequence: CDR1 LGHNA, CDR2 YNFKEQ. CDR3 sequence: CASSQDLTVQETQYF. CDR3 DNA sequence: TGTGCCAGCAGCCAAGATTTGACAGTTCAAGAGACCCAGTACTTC.

This clonotype came up a few times. V gene TRBV4-2 combines with J gene TRBJ1-4; the match to TRBD1 covers 9 bases. The CDR3 contains 15 residues. Germline assignment: CDR1 LGHNA and CDR2 YNFKEQ. V shed 3 bases and J 7 bases; nucleotides not matched to a gene: 6. The CDR3 sequence is CASSHATGGGEKLFF. The CDR3 DNA is TGTGCCAGCAGCCACGCGACAGGGGGAGGTGAAAAACTGTTTTTT.

This clonotype was found a few times. CDR3 residues: CSPKGTVAEQYF. DNA of the CDR3: TGCAGTCCCAAGGGGACAGTAGCCGAGCAGTACTTC. V gene TRBV20-1 combines with J gene TRBJ2-7; TRBD1 matches 7 bases. Germline V CDR1 and CDR2: DFQATT, SNEGSKA (reference sequence). With V trimmed by 8 bases and J by 6 bases, 10 bases remained unmatched. CDR3 size: 12 residues.

This rearrangement joins TRBV6-2 or TRBV6-3 to TRBJ1-2; D gene ambiguous. CDR3 length: 13 amino acids. CDR1 and CDR2 from the germline V gene are MNHEY and SVGEGT. V lost 0 bases, J lost 8 bases, and 10 bases lay in between. The CDR3 loop reads CASSYSMSRGYTF. The CDR3 region has the DNA TGTGCCAGCAGTTACTCCATGTCGCGAGGCTACACCTTC.

This chain connects TRBV10-3 to TRBJ2-5, with 8 bases lining up with TRBD2. V lost 6 bases, J lost 11 bases, and 17 bases stayed unmatched. Germline loops: CDR1 ENHRY, CDR2 SYGVKD. CDR3 length equals 15 residues. In DNA form, the CDR3 reads TGTGCCATCAGCCTGACTAGCGAGCGGAGGAATGAGCAGTACTTC. Amino acid sequence: CAISLTSERRNEQYF.

The rearrangement uses TRBV20-1 and TRBJ1-1; the D gene is possibly TRBD1 (5 bases). The CDR3 is 17 residues long. Germline V gives CDR1 DFQATT, CDR2 SNEGSKA (reference sequence). V lost 1 base to trimming and J lost 5 bases, with 23 bases between them. The CDR3 nucleotides read TGCAGTGCTAGAGTCGGCCGGGGCCAACATCGAGGGACTGAAGCTTTCTTT. It specifies CSARVGRGQHRGTEAFF.

This clonotype was detected once. J is TRBJ2-1 and V is TRBV7-2, with D maybe TRBD2 (5 bases). This CDR3 has 13 residues. Germline V gene sequence: CDR1 SGHTA, CDR2 FQGNSA. V gave up 5 bases and J gave up 7 bases, with 12 bases separating them. The CDR3 is CASSRGRGNEQFF. The CDR3 region has the DNA TGTGCCAGCAGCCGCGGCCGCGGGAATGAGCAGTTCTTC.

The chain has TRBV5-6 and TRBJ2-1; D unresolved. Gene TRBJ2-7 matches the end of the DNA better, so the J call may be wrong. The CDR3 is 14 amino acids. In germline, CDR1 is SGHDT, CDR2 YYEEEE. The CDR3 DNA sequence: TGTGCCAGCAGTACGGCCAGCTCCTACAATGAGCAGTACTTC. It translates to CASSTASSYNEQYF.

This clonotype has a count of ten or more. The rearrangement uses TRBV27 and TRBJ2-7; 10 nucleotides match TRBD1. J gave up 3 bases and V 5 bases, and 16 bases lay outside the gene matches. CDR1 MNHEY and CDR2 SMNVEV come from the germline V gene (reference sequence). The CDR3 totals 18 residues. CDR3: CASSRWDRGKEKVYEQYF. In nucleotides, the CDR3 is TGTGCCAGCAGTCGATGGGACAGGGGAAAAGAAAAGGTCTACGAGCAGTACTTC.

The V gene is TRBV11-2, the J gene TRBJ2-1; 7 positions match TRBD1. CDR1 and CDR2 (germline): SGHAT, FQNNGV. CDR3 length: 14 amino acids. Trimming took 6 bases from V and 4 from J; bases not matched to a gene: 6. The CDR3 bases are TGTGCCAGCAGTAGGGAGACAGGGTACAATGAGCAGTTCTTC. Its protein product is CASSRETGYNEQFF.

The V call is TRBV6-2 or TRBV6-3, the J call TRBJ1-1; D ambiguous. Trimming cost V 2 bases and J 0 bases, with 16 bases left between them. Germline lookup yields CDR1 MNHEY and CDR2 SVGEGT. The CDR3 spans 17 residues. The DNA of the CDR3 is TGTGCCAGCAGTTACCCCTCAAGGTTCCTAATGAACACTGAAGCTTTCTTT. This gives the protein CASSYPSRFLMNTEAFF.

The table lists this clonotype with a few counts. The rearrangement uses TRBV7-8 and TRBJ2-1; 8 positions match TRBD2. V lost 10 bases and J lost 4; bases outside the gene matches: 12. Germline CDR1 reads SGHVS; CDR2 reads FQNEAQ. The CDR3 consists of 15 residues. The CDR3 region is CATSKDSGKYNEQFF. Written as DNA, the CDR3 is TGTGCCACCTCGAAAGATAGCGGGAAATACAATGAGCAGTTCTTC.

V gene TRBV7-2 combines with J gene TRBJ2-1, with 9 positions matching TRBD2. The CDR3 loop spans 15 amino acids. Germline V gene sequence: CDR1 SGHTA, CDR2 FQGNSA. V shed 2 bases, J shed 12 bases, and the junction held 11 bases outside the gene matches. The CDR3 is CASSLWTSATLGQFF. The CDR3 DNA is TGTGCCAGCAGCTTATGGACTAGCGCGACGCTTGGGCAGTTCTTC. The full variable domain, rest sourced from reference TRBV7-2 and TRBJ2-1, is GAGVSQSPSNKVTEKGKDVELRCDPISGHTALYWYRQSLGQGLEFLIYFQGNSAPDKSGLPSDRFSAERTGGSVSTLTIQRTQQEDSAVYLCASSLWTSATLGQFFGPGTRLTVL.

This clonotype was seen only a few times. The V call is TRBV6-2 or TRBV6-3, the J call TRBJ2-1; D is perhaps TRBD1 (6 bases). V was clipped by 8 bases and J by 0 bases, with 29 bases between them. The CDR3 length is 20 residues. Per germline, CDR1 MNHEY and CDR2 SVGEGT. DNA of the CDR3: TGTGCCAGCGCAGGGGTGGGCTTTCCTCATTTTCGAAGCTCCTACAATGAGCAGTTCTTC. Translating gives CASAGVGFPHFRSSYNEQFF.

The chain joins TRBV10-3 to TRBJ2-1; 7 bases fit TRBD2. CDR1 ENHRY and CDR2 SYGVKD come from the germline V gene. Trimming cost V 8 bases and J 7 bases; bases outside gene matches: 11. The CDR3 runs to 14 residues. The CDR3 region has the DNA TGTGCCATCGGAGAACGAGCGGGAAGGAATGAGCAGTTCTTC. As protein: CAIGERAGRNEQFF.

The rearrangement joins TRBV12-3 or TRBV12-4 to TRBJ2-1; 8 nucleotides match TRBD2. The J segment lost 6 bases and the V segment lost 3 bases, leaving 4 bases of the junction unmatched. CDR3 length: 14 amino acids. The CDR3 here is CASSLRLAGNEQFF. The CDR3 nucleotides are TGTGCCAGCAGTTTGCGGCTAGCGGGCAATGAGCAGTTCTTC.

Many counts were recorded for this clonotype. The chain couples TRBV12-3 or TRBV12-4 to TRBJ2-7; D might be TRBD2 (6 bases). The CDR3 spans 16 residues. V shed 5 bases and J shed 2 bases, with 19 bases lying between them. CDR3 DNA: TGTGCCAGCAGTCCCATTGCGGGACTTCTAACCTACGAGCAGTACTTC. Encoded protein: CASSPIAGLLTYEQYF.

This clonotype was counted between two and nine times. The J gene is TRBJ2-3, the V gene TRBV20-1; 13 positions agree with TRBD2. After removal of 4 bases from V and 4 bases from J, the junction contained 14 bases not matched to a gene. Per germline, CDR1 DFQATT and CDR2 SNEGSKA (reference sequence). The CDR3 has 18 amino acids. CDR3 coding DNA: TGCAGTGCTAATCCTCATCGACTAGCGGGAGGAACCGCAGATACGCAGTATTTT. Amino acid sequence: CSANPHRLAGGTADTQYF.

There are a few counts of this clonotype. V and J are TRBV20-1 and TRBJ2-3; maybe TRBD2 (5 bases). The CDR3 spans 12 residues. Between the trimmed V and J ends, which lost 4 bases and 4 bases, there was a span of 9 bases. In germline, CDR1 is DFQATT, CDR2 SNEGSKA (reference sequence). CDR3 nucleotide sequence: TGCAGTGCTATAGGAGGATCAGATACGCAGTATTTT. It encodes CSAIGGSDTQYF.